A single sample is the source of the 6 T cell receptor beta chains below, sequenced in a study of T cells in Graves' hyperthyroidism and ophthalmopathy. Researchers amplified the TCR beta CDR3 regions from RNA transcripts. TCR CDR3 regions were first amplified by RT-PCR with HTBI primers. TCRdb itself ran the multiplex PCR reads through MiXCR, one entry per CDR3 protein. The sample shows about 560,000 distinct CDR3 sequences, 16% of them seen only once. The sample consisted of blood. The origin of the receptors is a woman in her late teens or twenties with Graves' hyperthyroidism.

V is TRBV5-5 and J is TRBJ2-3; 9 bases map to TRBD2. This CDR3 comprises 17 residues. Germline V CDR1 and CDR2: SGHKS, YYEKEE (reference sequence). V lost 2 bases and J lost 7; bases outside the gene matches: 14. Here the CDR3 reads CASSLRMAGGISNTQYF. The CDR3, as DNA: TGTGCCAGCAGCTTACGGATGGCGGGGGGGATCTCAAATACGCAGTATTTT.

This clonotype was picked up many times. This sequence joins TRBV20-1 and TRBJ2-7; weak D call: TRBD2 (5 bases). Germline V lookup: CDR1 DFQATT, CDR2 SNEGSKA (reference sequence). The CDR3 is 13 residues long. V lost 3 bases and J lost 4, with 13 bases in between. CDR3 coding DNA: TGCAGTGCTAGGCCGATCCCGGGATACGAGCAGTACTTC. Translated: CSARPIPGYEQYF.

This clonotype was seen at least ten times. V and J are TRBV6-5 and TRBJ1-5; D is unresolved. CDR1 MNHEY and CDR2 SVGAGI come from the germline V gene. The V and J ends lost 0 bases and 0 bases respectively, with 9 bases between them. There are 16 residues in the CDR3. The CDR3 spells CASSYSWEGSNQPQHF. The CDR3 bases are TGTGCCAGCAGTTACTCGTGGGAGGGTAGCAATCAGCCCCAGCATTTT.

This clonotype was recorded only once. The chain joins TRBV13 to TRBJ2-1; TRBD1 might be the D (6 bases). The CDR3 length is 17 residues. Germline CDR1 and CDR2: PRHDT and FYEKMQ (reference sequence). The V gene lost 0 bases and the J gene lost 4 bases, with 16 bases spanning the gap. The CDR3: CASSLGGAGRTYNEQFF. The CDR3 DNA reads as TGTGCCAGCAGCTTAGGGGGGGCAGGGAGAACTTACAATGAGCAGTTCTTC.

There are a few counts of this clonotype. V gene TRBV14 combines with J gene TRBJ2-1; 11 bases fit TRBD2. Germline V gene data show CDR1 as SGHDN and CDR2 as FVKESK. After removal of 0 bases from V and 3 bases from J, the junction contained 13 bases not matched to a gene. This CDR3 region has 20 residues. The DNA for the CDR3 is TGTGCCAGCAGCCAAGATCCCAAGACGAGACTAGCGGGAATCTACAATGAGCAGTTCTTC. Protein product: CASSQDPKTRLAGIYNEQFF.

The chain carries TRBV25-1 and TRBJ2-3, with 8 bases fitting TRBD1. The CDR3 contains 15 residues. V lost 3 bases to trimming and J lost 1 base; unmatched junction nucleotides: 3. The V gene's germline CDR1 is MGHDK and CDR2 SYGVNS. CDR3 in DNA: TGTGCCAGCAGTGAGCCGGGACAGGGCACAGATACGCAGTATTTT. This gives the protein CASSEPGQGTDTQYF.